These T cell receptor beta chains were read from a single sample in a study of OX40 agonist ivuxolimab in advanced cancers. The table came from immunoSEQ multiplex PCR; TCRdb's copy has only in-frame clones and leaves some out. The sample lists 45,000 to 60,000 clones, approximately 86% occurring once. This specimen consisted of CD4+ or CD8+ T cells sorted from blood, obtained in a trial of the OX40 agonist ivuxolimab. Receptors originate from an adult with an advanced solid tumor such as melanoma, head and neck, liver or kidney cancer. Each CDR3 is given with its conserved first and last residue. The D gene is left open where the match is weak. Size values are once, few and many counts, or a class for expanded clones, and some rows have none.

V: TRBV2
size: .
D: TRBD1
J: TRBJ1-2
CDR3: CASSEGPRTGRGYTF
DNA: TGTGCCAGCAGTGAAGGTCCGCGGACAGGGAGGGGCTACACCTTC

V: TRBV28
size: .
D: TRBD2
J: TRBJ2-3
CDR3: CALSPGGDTQYF
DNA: TGTGCCCTTAGCCCCGGGGGGGATACGCAGTATTTT

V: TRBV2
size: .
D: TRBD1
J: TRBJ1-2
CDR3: CASSPDRGDYTF
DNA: TGTGCCAGCAGCCCTGACAGGGGCGACTACACCTTC

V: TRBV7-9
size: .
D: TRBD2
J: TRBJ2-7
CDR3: CASSFGLAGGDEQYF
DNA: TGTGCCAGCAGCTTCGGACTAGCGGGAGGCGACGAGCAGTACTTC

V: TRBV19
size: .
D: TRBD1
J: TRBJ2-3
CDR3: CASSQQTGTQYF
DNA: TGTGCCAGTAGTCAACAGACAGGGACGCAGTATTTT

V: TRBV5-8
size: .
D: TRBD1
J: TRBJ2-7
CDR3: CASSWDRDRGSYEQYF
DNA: TGTGCCAGCAGCTGGGACAGGGATCGAGGCTCCTACGAGCAGTACTTC

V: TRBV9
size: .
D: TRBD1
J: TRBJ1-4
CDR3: CASSKGTGGEKLFF
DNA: TGTGCCAGCAGCAAGGGGACAGGGGGTGAAAAACTGTTTTTT

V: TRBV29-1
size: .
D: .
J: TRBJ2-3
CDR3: CSVEMQGTDTQYF
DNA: TGCAGCGTTGAAATGCAGGGGACAGATACGCAGTATTTT

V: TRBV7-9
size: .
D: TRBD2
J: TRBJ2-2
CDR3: CASRSGGLATTGELFF
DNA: TGTGCCAGCCGCAGCGGGGGACTAGCGACCACCGGGGAGCTGTTTTTT

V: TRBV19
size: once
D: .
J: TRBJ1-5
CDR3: CASSTRAINSNQPQHF
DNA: TGTGCCAGTAGTACCCGCGCTATTAATAGCAATCAGCCCCAGCATTTT

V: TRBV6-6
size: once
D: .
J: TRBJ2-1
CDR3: CASSYSQGIYNEQFF
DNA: TGTGCCAGCAGTTACTCCCAGGGTATCTACAATGAGCAGTTCTTC

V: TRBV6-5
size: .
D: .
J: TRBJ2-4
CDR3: CASTGRMRNIQYF
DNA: TGTGCCAGCACTGGACGGATGAGGAACATTCAGTACTTC

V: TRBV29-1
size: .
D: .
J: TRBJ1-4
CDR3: CSGGRAGEKLFF
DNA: TGCAGCGGGGGCAGGGCAGGAGAAAAACTGTTTTTT

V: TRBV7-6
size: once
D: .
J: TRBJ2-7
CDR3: CASSLGQGSSSYEQYF
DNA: TGTGCCAGCAGCTTAGGTCAGGGCTCAAGCTCCTACGAGCAGTACTTC

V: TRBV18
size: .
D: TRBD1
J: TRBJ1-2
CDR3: CASSPGTGRLGGYTF
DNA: TGTGCCAGCTCACCAGGGACAGGGAGGCTCGGTGGCTACACCTTC

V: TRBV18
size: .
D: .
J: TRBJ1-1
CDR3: CASSPRKNTEAFF
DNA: TGTGCCAGCTCACCACGGAAGAACACTGAAGCTTTCTTT

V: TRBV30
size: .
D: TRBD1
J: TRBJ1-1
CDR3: CAGYRDRDSTEAFF
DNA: TGTGCCGGCTACCGGGACAGGGATAGCACTGAAGCTTTCTTT

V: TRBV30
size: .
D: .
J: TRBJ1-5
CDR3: CAWSKGEGNQPQHF
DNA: TGTGCCTGGAGTAAGGGCGAGGGCAATCAGCCCCAGCATTTT

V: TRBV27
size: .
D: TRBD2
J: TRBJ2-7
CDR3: CASRYSGTRTYEQYF
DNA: TGTGCCAGCAGATACTCCGGGACTAGAACCTACGAGCAGTACTTC

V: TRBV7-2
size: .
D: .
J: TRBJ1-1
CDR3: CASSLSRSGGSLF
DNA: TGTGCCAGCAGCTTATCGCGGTCCGGTGGGTCCCTTTTT

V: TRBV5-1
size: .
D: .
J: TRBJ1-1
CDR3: CASSLTELNTEAFF
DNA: TGCGCCAGCAGCTTGACAGAACTGAACACTGAAGCTTTCTTT

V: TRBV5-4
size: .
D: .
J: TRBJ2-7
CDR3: CASSLVGGSAYEQYF
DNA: TGTGCCAGCAGCTTGGTTGGGGGCTCGGCCTACGAGCAGTACTTC

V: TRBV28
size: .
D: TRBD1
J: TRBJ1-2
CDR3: CASSLTGGLGYTF
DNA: TGTGCCAGCAGTTTAACAGGGGGGCTAGGCTACACCTTC

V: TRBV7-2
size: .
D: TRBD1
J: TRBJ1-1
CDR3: CASSSSGTVNTEAFF
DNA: TGTGCCAGCAGTTCTTCCGGGACAGTGAACACTGAAGCTTTCTTT

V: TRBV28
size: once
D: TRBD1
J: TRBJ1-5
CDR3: CASSFLGDRVGNQPQHF
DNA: TGTGCCAGCAGTTTCCTTGGGGACAGGGTGGGAAATCAGCCCCAGCATTTT

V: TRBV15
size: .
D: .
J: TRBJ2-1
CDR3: CATSRDPIGMGLNEQFF
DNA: TGTGCCACCAGCAGAGATCCTATCGGGATGGGGCTGAATGAGCAGTTCTTC

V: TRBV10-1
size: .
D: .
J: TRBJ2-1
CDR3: CASSDRFSYNEQFF
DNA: TGCGCCAGCAGTGATCGGTTCTCCTACAATGAGCAGTTCTTC

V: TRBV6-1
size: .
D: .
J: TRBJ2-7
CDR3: CASSEGYPYEQYF
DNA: TGTGCCAGCAGTGAGGGGTACCCGTACGAGCAGTACTTC

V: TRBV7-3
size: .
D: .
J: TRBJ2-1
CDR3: CASSLSSGNEQFF
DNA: TGTGCCAGCAGCCTATCCTCGGGGAATGAGCAGTTCTTC

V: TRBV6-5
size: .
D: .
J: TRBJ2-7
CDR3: CASSRSGASLEQYF
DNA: TGTGCCAGCAGTCGCTCGGGGGCTTCCTTGGAGCAGTACTTC

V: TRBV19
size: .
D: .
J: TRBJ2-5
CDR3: CASSKASAGQETQYF
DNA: TGTGCCAGTAGTAAAGCGTCGGCGGGGCAAGAGACCCAGTACTTC

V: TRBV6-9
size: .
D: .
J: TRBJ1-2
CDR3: CASSQTANYGYTF
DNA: TGTGCCAGCAGTCAGACAGCTAACTATGGCTACACCTTC

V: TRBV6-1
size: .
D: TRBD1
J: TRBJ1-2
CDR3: CASIGTGANYGYTF
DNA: TGTGCCAGCATAGGGACAGGAGCTAACTATGGCTACACCTTC

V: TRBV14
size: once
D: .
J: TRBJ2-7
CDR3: CASSPTRHYEQYF
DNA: TGTGCCAGCAGTCCAACTAGACACTACGAGCAGTACTTC

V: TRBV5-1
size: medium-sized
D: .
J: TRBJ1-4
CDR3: CASSLDGASTNEKLFF
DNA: TGCGCCAGCAGCTTGGACGGGGCTTCAACTAATGAAAAACTGTTTTTT

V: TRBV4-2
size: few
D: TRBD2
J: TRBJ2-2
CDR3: CASSQELAVNTGELFF
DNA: TGTGCCAGCAGCCAAGAACTAGCGGTGAACACCGGGGAGCTGTTTTTT

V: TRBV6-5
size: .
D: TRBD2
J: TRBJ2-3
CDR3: CASSLGLGDPDTQYF
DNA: TGTGCCAGCAGCCTAGGACTAGGGGACCCAGATACGCAGTATTTT

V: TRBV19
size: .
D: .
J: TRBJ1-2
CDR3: CASSIQGINYGYTF
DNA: TGTGCCAGTAGTATTCAGGGTATTAACTATGGCTACACCTTC

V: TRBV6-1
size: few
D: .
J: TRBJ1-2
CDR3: CASRYSDGYTF
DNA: TGTGCCAGCAGATACAGCGATGGCTACACCTTC

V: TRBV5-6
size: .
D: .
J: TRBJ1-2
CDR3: CASSLTAPGGYTF
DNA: TGTGCCAGCAGTCTGACGGCTCCGGGAGGCTACACCTTC

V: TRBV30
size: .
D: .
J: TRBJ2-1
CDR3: CAWSVFSGKQFF
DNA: TGTGCCTGGAGTGTGTTTTCGGGGAAGCAGTTCTTC

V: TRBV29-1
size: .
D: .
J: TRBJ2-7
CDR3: CSVGGTPYEQYF
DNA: TGCAGCGTTGGTGGGACACCCTACGAGCAGTACTTC

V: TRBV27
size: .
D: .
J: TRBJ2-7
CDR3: CASSFQGVFDEQYF
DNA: TGTGCCAGCAGTTTCCAGGGAGTATTTGACGAGCAGTACTTC

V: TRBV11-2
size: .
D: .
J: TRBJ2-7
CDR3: CASNLRGSGFEQYF
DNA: TGTGCCAGCAACCTCCGGGGGAGTGGCTTCGAGCAGTACTTC

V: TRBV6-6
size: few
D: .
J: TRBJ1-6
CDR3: CASSYSWGSPLHF
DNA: TGTGCCAGCAGTTACTCTTGGGGTTCACCCCTCCACTTT

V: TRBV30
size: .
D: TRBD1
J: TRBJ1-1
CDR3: CAWTGGWDEAFF
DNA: TGTGCCTGGACAGGGGGCTGGGATGAAGCTTTCTTT

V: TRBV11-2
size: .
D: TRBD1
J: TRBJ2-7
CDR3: CASSVTGTGDREQYF
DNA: TGTGCCAGCAGCGTAACCGGGACAGGAGACCGAGAGCAGTACTTC

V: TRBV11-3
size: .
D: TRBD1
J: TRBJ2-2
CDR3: CASSPRGRTGELFF
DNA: TGTGCCAGCAGCCCCAGGGGGCGCACCGGGGAGCTGTTTTTT

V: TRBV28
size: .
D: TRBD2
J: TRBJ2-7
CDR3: CASRTTSVGVYEQYF
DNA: TGTGCCAGCAGGACGACTAGCGTGGGAGTCTACGAGCAGTACTTC

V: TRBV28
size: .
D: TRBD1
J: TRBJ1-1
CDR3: CASSLWGTGGWYTEAFF
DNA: TGTGCCAGCAGTTTATGGGGGACAGGGGGCTGGTACACTGAAGCTTTCTTT

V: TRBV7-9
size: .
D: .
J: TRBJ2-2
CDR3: CASSPVTASTGELFF
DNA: TGTGCCAGCAGCCCCGTCACAGCGTCGACCGGGGAGCTGTTTTTT

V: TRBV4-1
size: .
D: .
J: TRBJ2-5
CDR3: CASSRTAQETQYF
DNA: TGCGCCAGCAGCCGGACAGCCCAAGAGACCCAGTACTTC

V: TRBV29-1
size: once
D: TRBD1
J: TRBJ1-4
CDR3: CSVTRIRQGTNEKLFF
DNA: TGCAGCGTTACACGGATCCGACAGGGAACTAATGAAAAACTGTTTTTT

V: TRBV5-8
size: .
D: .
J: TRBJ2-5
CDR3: CASSFRSPEETQYF
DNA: TGTGCCAGCAGCTTTCGGAGCCCAGAAGAGACCCAGTACTTC